What follows are 18 T cell receptor beta chains derived from one specimen sequenced in a study of vaccination and CD4 T cells after COVID-19. Treatment given: roughly 10-day PBMC culture with coronavirus spike peptide pools or control peptides (ViraFEST assay). No antigen has been identified for these receptors. Sequence data for DNA of cultured CD4+ T cells were generated by the Oncomine TCR Beta short-read assay. TCRdb reprocessed the PCR reads via MiXCR and lists one record per CDR3 protein. The sample lists approximately 14,000 distinct CDR3 sequences, approximately 40% occurring once. The sequenced sample was CD4+ T cells from blood, cultured in vitro. The receptors originated from a human donor who had recovered from COVID-19.

This clonotype is deemed medium-sized. The chain is built from TRBV12-3 or TRBV12-4 and TRBJ1-2, with TRBD1 matching 9 bases. The junction had 10 bases not matched to a gene; V was cut back by 7 bases and J by 1 base. This CDR3 has 16 amino acids. This CDR3 reads CASTPRDRGFNYGYTF. CDR3 nucleotide sequence: TGTGCCAGCACCCCCCGCGACAGGGGGTTTAACTATGGCTACACCTTC.

This chain connects TRBV9 to TRBJ2-3; tentative D call: TRBD2 (5 bases). V lost 4 bases, J lost 0 bases, and 12 bases lay in between. The CDR3 covers 15 residues. The germline CDR1 and CDR2 sequences are SGDLS and YYNGEE. CDR3 residues: CASSLDPGSTDTQYF. The CDR3 nucleotides are TGTGCCAGCAGCCTTGACCCGGGGAGCACAGATACGCAGTATTTT.

The chain carries TRBV20-1 and TRBJ1-2; 8 positions match TRBD1. The CDR3 has 15 residues. V gave up 3 bases and J gave up 5 bases; unmatched junction bases: 11. From germline, CDR1 is DFQATT and CDR2 SNEGSKA (reference sequence). DNA of the CDR3: TGCAGTGCTAGCCGGGACAGGCTCCACACATATGGCTACACCTTC. It translates to CSASRDRLHTYGYTF.

This clonotype was detected once. This chain joins TRBV6-1 and TRBJ2-3; D is unclear. Looked up from germline, CDR1 is MNHNS and CDR2 is SASEGT. The V and J ends lost 3 bases and 3 bases respectively, with 13 bases between them. The CDR3 has 15 amino acids. CDR3 sequence reads: CASSEDQIVTDTQYF. The DNA for the CDR3 is TGTGCCAGCAGTGAGGACCAGATAGTTACAGATACGCAGTATTTT.

In this sample, this clonotype turned up once. V and J are TRBV12-5 and TRBJ2-3; D remains ambiguous. The germline V gene encodes CDR1 LGHNT and CDR2 FRNRAP. There are 12 residues in the CDR3. V was cut by 5 bases and J by 1 base, with 4 bases left in between. CDR3 nucleotide sequence: TGTGCTAGTGGTAAGGGCACAGATACGCAGTATTTT. This sequence encodes CASGKGTDTQYF.

CDR3 amino acids: CASIRGTGIGDSPLHF. CDR3 DNA: TGTGCCAGCATTAGAGGGACAGGAATTGGAGATTCACCCCTCCACTTT. The chain couples TRBV6-1 to TRBJ1-6; 8 bases line up with TRBD1. This CDR3 has 16 residues. V trimming: 7 bases; J trimming: 8 bases; junction bases outside the gene matches: 13. Germline CDR1 is MNHNS and CDR2 is SASEGT.

The chain couples TRBV11-3 to TRBJ2-3; possibly TRBD2 for D (6 bases). The germline gives CDR1 SGHNT, CDR2 YENEEA. The germline V and J ends were trimmed by 1 base and 6 bases, with 11 bases remaining between them. The CDR3 has 14 amino acids. This CDR3 reads CASSLAGVVDTQYF. The CDR3 DNA follows: TGTGCCAGCAGCTTAGCGGGGGTGGTTGATACGCAGTATTTT.

This clonotype appeared a few times. This chain joins TRBV20-1 and TRBJ2-1; a weak D match, TRBD2 (5 bases). The length of the CDR3 is 13 residues. V was clipped by 0 bases and J by 8 bases, with 11 bases between them. CDR1 is DFQATT and CDR2 is SNEGSKA in the germline V gene (reference sequence). CDR3 nucleotide sequence: TGCAGTGCTAGAGATCGGGGTATGGATGAGCAGTTCTTC. This encodes CSARDRGMDEQFF.

The gene calls are TRBV19 and TRBJ1-2; possible D gene TRBD1, 6 bases. The V gene's germline CDR1 is LNHDA and CDR2 SQIVND (reference sequence). The V end was cut by 3 bases, the J end by 5 bases, with 10 bases between. The CDR3 extends over 13 amino acids. The CDR3 bases are TGTGCCAGTAGTATCGGACAGCCATATGGCTACACCTTC. Translation: CASSIGQPYGYTF.

The chain recombines TRBV7-4 with TRBJ2-3; TRBD1 matches at 9 bases. Germline CDR1 and CDR2: SGHVT and SQSDAQ. The CDR3 totals 17 residues. Trimming cost V 5 bases and J 2 bases; bases outside gene matches: 11. This CDR3 reads CASSLGQGTALTDTQYF. The CDR3 DNA sequence: TGTGCCAGCAGCCTCGGACAGGGGACGGCCCTCACAGATACGCAGTATTTT.

The CDR3 spells CASSPGEDTEAFF. The CDR3 bases are TGCGCCAGCAGCCCTGGGGAGGACACTGAAGCTTTCTTT. V and J are TRBV4-3 and TRBJ1-1; D is unclear. V was trimmed by 4 bases and J by 3 bases, leaving 9 bases between them. The germline CDR1 and CDR2 sequences are LGHNA and YSLEER. The CDR3 is 13 amino acids.

As for this clonotype: The conserved phenylalanine or tryptophan is not found at the CDR3 terminus, so this likely reflects a read error. The chain carries TRBV6-1 and TRBJ1-1; 9 positions match TRBD1. Germline-derived CDR1 and CDR2 are MNHNS and SASEGT. CDR3 length: 14 residues. Trimming cost V 4 bases and J 4 bases; bases outside gene matches: 4. The CDR3 spells CASSATGGVTEAFL. In DNA form, the CDR3 reads TGTGCCAGCAGTGCCACAGGGGGCGTCACTGAAGCTTTCCTT.

The chain recombines TRBV2 with TRBJ1-4; 8 bases line up with TRBD1. The CDR3 runs 15 residues. V trimming: 5 bases; J trimming: 3 bases; junction bases outside the gene matches: 5. Germline V gene sequence: CDR1 SNHLY, CDR2 FYNNEI. CDR3 in amino acids: CASSRDRGANEKLFF. CDR3 in DNA: TGTGCCAGCAGTAGAGACAGGGGCGCTAATGAAAAACTGTTTTTT.

The gene calls are TRBV7-8 and TRBJ1-6; D uncertain. The germline CDR1 and CDR2 sequences are SGHVS and FQNEAQ. Trimming stripped 1 base from V and 4 bases from J, with 23 bases between. The CDR3 has 20 amino acids. The CDR3, as DNA: TGTGCCAGCAGCTTAGATAGGGTCCTTTTTGGTGGAACTTATAATTCACCCCTCCACTTT. Encoded protein: CASSLDRVLFGGTYNSPLHF.

This chain joins TRBV11-2 and TRBJ2-5, with 9 bases aligning to TRBD2. CDR1 SGHAT and CDR2 FQNNGV come from the germline V gene. Trimming at V came to 7 bases and at J to 4 bases, leaving 7 bases not matched to a gene. The CDR3 spans 14 residues. The DNA of the CDR3 is TGTGCCAGCAACCCCGGGACTAGCCGAGAGACCCAGTACTTC. It codes for CASNPGTSRETQYF.

This chain joins TRBV6-1 and TRBJ1-6; weak D call: TRBD1 (5 bases). V was trimmed by 5 bases and J by 9 bases, leaving 14 bases between them. CDR1 and CDR2 (germline): MNHNS, SASEGT. CDR3 length: 14 amino acids. The CDR3 sequence: CASSRPGGGSPLHF. CDR3 bases: TGTGCCAGCAGTCGCCCGGGGGGTGGTTCACCCCTCCACTTT.

This chain joins TRBV11-3 and TRBJ2-2; D not resolved. CDR1 and CDR2 (germline): SGHNT, YENEEA. The CDR3 has 14 amino acids. V was trimmed by 6 bases and J by 0 bases, leaving 8 bases between them. The CDR3 nucleotides read TGTGCCAGCAGTCCCAACCCGAACACCGGGGAGCTGTTTTTT. It codes for CASSPNPNTGELFF.

The chain is built from TRBV7-2 and TRBJ1-2; 7 bases line up with TRBD1. Looked up from germline, CDR1 is SGHTA and CDR2 is FQGNSA. J was trimmed by 4 bases and V by 5 bases; bases with no gene match: 7. This CDR3 is 14 amino acids long. CDR3 sequence (DNA): TGTGCCAGCAGCACGAGACAGGGTGGCTATGGCTACACCTTC. It codes for CASSTRQGGYGYTF. Full variable domain (rest looked up from reference TRBV7-2 and TRBJ1-2): GAGVSQSPSNKVTEKGKDVELRCDPISGHTALYWYRQSLGQGLEFLIYFQGNSAPDKSGLPSDRFSAERTGGSVSTLTIQRTQQEDSAVYLCASSTRQGGYGYTFGSGTRLTVV.